This T cell receptor (beta chain) derives from a study of persistence of HIV-infected CD4 T cells. With regard to this clone: Its antigen is still unknown.

Sequencing used immunoSEQ version 4 in survey mode. Method: immunoSEQ multiplex PCR; TCRdb's copy keeps in-frame clones and lacks some. The data contain about 36,000 clones, about 83% of them singletons. The V gene lost 5 bases and the J gene lost 0 bases, with 12 bases spanning the gap. The CDR3 sequence is 15 residues long. CDR1 SGHTA and CDR2 FQGTGA come from the germline V gene. Whole-study findings and limits: Antigen-responding cells were enriched for degenerate expanded CDR3beta sequences.

Cells were stimulated with overlapping HIV-1 Gag 15-mer peptides. CD40L/CD69 double-negative CD45RO-high memory CD4+ T cells were collected. CD8+ T cells were removed from PBMCs prior to stimulation. The chain joins TRBV7-3 to TRBJ2-3; maybe TRBD2 (5 bases). The source material was cultured CD4+ T cells from PBMCs, sampled from a patient who received antiretroviral therapy. This sequence was found in an adult with HIV. The donor label of this sample is uncertain. In DNA, the CDR3 is TGTGCCAGCAGCCCGCTAGCCAGTAGCACAGATACGCAGTATTTT. Translated: CASSPLASSTDTQYF.